This paragraph reports one TCR beta chain. Its antigen is not known. The PCR contained 60 Vbeta and 13 Jbeta primers. In the original analysis: Per a later analysis, the number of unique TCR beta chains was about 78 million, of which about 11 million were shared. Sequenced by immunoSEQ multiplex PCR; TCRdb stores in-frame clones only, minus some. V, J and clone size derive from that table, while D and trimming were established from the DNA sequence. The profile shows some 150,000 clones, roughly four fifths of them singletons. Trimming left V 6 bases short and J 1 base short, with 10 bases between. Germline CDR1 and CDR2: PRHDT and FYEKMQ (reference sequence). The CDR3 contains 14 residues. The data are from a study of cytomegalovirus exposure and HLA in healthy donors. Study results and caveats: Some highly shared sequence variants likely arose as a pipeline artifact.

The J gene is TRBJ2-1, the V gene TRBV13, with no clear D. The sample comprised PBMCs. This receptor was taken from a man aged 45-65 years in good health and CMV-seropositive. The CDR3 sequence is CASRAAISYNEQFF. The CDR3 DNA is TGTGCCAGCAGGGCGGCCATTTCCTACAATGAGCAGTTCTTC.